This TCR beta chain originates from a study of graft-versus-host responses after intestinal transplantation. TCRdb's table, derived via immunoSEQ multiplex PCR, lists solely in-frame clones and lacks some. Here the sample spans approximately 38,000 clones, 75% to 90% being singletons. This clone has more than one count but fewer than ten. V was clipped by 0 bases and J by 3 bases; unmatched bases: 4. This CDR3 comprises 15 residues. Per germline, CDR1 SGHNT and CDR2 YYREEE (reference sequence). This specimen was PBMCs, taken more than 950 days after transplant. The clonotype originates from a human patient who received an intestinal transplant, so some T cells may come from the graft donor. The chain has TRBV5-4 and TRBJ2-7; 9 bases map to TRBD2. CDR3 amino acids: CASSLEGTSIYEQYF. In DNA, the CDR3 is TGTGCCAGCAGCTTGGAAGGGACTAGCATCTACGAGCAGTACTTC.